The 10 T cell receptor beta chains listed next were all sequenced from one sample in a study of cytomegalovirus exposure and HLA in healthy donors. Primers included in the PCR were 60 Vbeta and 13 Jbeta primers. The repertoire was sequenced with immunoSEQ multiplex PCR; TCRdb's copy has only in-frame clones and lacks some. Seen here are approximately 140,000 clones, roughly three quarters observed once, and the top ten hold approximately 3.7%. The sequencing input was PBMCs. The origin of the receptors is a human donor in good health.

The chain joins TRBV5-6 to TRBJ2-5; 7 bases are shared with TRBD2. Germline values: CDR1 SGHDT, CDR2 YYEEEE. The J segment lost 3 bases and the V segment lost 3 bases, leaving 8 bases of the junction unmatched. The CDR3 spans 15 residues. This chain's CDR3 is CASSYRLLAEETQYF. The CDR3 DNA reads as TGTGCCAGCAGCTATCGCCTCCTAGCGGAAGAGACCCAGTACTTC.

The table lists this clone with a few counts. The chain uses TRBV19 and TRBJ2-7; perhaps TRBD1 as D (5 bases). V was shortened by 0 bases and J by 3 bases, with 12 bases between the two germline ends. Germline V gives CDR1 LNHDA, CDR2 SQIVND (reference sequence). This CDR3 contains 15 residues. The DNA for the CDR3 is TGTGCCAGTAGTATAGAGGATCACAGGTTCTACGAGCAGTACTTC. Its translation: CASSIEDHRFYEQYF. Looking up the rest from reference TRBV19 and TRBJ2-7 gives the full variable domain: DGGITQSPKYLFRKEGQNVTLSCEQNLNHDAMYWYRQDPGQGLRLIYYSQIVNDFQKGDIAEGYSVSREKKESFPLTVTSAQKNPTAFYLCASSIEDHRFYEQYFGPGTRLTVT.

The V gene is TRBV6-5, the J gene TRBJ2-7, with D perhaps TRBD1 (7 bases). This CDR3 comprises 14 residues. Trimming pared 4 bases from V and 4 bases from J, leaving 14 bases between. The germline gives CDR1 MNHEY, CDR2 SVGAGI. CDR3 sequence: CASSSRDRFYEQYF. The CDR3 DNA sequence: TGTGCCAGCAGTTCGCGGGACAGATTTTACGAGCAGTACTTC.

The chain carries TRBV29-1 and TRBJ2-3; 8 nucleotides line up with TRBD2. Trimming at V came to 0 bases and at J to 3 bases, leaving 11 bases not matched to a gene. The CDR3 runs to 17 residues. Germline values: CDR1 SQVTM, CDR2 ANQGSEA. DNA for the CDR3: TGCAGCGTTGAAGAGGGGTTTTATAGCGGGATGACAGATACGCAGTATTTT. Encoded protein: CSVEEGFYSGMTDTQYF.

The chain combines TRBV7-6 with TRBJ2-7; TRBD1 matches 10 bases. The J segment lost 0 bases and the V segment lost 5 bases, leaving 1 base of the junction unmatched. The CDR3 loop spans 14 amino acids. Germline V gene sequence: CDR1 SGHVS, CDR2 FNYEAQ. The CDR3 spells CASSRTGGSYEQYF. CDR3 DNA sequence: TGTGCCAGCAGCCGGACAGGGGGCTCCTACGAGCAGTACTTC.

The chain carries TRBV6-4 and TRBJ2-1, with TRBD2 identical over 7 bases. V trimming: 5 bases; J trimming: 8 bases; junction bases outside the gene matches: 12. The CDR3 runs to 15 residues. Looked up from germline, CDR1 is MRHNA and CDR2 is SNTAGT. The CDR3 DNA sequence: TGTGCCAGCAGTTACGAACTAGCGAGAAACGATGAGCAGTTCTTC. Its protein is CASSYELARNDEQFF.

The CDR3 coding sequence is TGTGCCAGCAGTTACACCGGGACAGGACACTATGGCTACACCTTC. Protein product: CASSYTGTGHYGYTF. The chain carries TRBV6-5 and TRBJ1-2, with 8 bases matching TRBD1. J lost 3 bases, V lost 2 bases, and 5 bases had no gene match. Germline V gene sequence: CDR1 MNHEY, CDR2 SVGAGI. There are 15 residues in the CDR3.

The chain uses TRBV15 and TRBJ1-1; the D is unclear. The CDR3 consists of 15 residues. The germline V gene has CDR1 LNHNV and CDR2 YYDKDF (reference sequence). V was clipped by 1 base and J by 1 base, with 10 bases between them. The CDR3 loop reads CATSRGFAGNTEAFF. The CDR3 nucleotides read TGTGCCACCAGCAGAGGGTTCGCAGGGAACACTGAAGCTTTCTTT.

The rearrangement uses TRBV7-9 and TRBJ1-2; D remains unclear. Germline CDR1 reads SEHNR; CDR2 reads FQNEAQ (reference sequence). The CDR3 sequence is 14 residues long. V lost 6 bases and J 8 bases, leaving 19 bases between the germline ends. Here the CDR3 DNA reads TGTGCCAGCAGTTTGCCAGGCGAAACCATGGGCTACACCTTC. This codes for CASSLPGETMGYTF.

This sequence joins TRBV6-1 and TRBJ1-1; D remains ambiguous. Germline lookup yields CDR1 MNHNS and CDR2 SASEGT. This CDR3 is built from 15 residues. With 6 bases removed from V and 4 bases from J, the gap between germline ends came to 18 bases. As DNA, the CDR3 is TGTGCCAGCAGCCGACGTGACGTCGGGGTCACTGAAGCTTTCTTT. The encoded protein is CASSRRDVGVTEAFF.